A single sample gave rise to the 20 T cell receptor beta chains below, sequenced in a study of cytomegalovirus exposure and HLA in healthy donors. Clones were read by immunoSEQ multiplex PCR, and TCRdb kept only the in-frame ones, dropping some. The table lists approximately 120,000 clones, about 90% of them singletons. Material for sequencing was PBMCs. The origin of the receptors is a woman younger than 30 in good health and CMV-seronegative.

The CDR3 nucleotides are TGTGCCTGGAGCCCACAAAGTTGGTATGGCTACACCTTC. It encodes CAWSPQSWYGYTF. The chain links TRBV30 to TRBJ1-2, with D uncertain. Germline CDR1 GTSNPN, CDR2 SVGIG (reference sequence). V lost 3 bases and J 5 bases, leaving 13 bases between the germline ends. CDR3 size: 13 residues.

The chain couples TRBV28 to TRBJ1-5; 7 positions agree with TRBD1. This CDR3 contains 19 residues. The germline gives CDR1 MDHEN, CDR2 SYDVKM. The V gene end was trimmed by 5 bases and the J gene end by 0 bases; junction bases not matched to a gene: 16. The CDR3 spells CASSETGAGSGYSNQPQHF. The CDR3 DNA reads TGTGCCAGCAGTGAAACAGGGGCCGGGAGCGGATATAGCAATCAGCCCCAGCATTTT.

The rearrangement links TRBV15 to TRBJ1-2; D call uncertain. There are 15 residues in the CDR3. Germline lookup yields CDR1 LNHNV and CDR2 YYDKDF (reference sequence). V lost 0 bases and J 8 bases, leaving 16 bases between the germline ends. In DNA, the CDR3 is TGTGCCACCAGCAGAGATGGTGGCAGGATGTCGGGCTACACCTTC. Protein: CATSRDGGRMSGYTF.

The chain has TRBV7-9 and TRBJ2-1, with D possibly TRBD1 on 7 matching bases. CDR3 length: 14 amino acids. The V end was cut by 6 bases, the J end by 9 bases, with 18 bases between. The germline gives CDR1 SEHNR, CDR2 FQNEAQ (reference sequence). The CDR3: CASRGAGQWGEQFF. CDR3 nucleotides: TGTGCCAGCAGAGGCGCGGGACAGTGGGGTGAGCAGTTCTTC.

The chain uses TRBV21-1 and TRBJ1-2; the listed D gene, TRBD1, was not tested against the DNA. TRBV21-1 is a listed pseudogene. This CDR3 is 17 amino acids long. DNA for the CDR3: TGTGCCAGCAGCGAGAGGACAGGGGGCAACCTGGGAGAAAGCTACACCTTC. Residues: CASSERTGGNLGESYTF.

This rearrangement joins TRBV11-2 to TRBJ2-7; D is perhaps TRBD1 (5 bases). Per germline, CDR1 SGHAT and CDR2 FQNNGV. The CDR3 sequence is 14 residues long. Trimming took 3 bases from V and 2 from J, leaving 11 bases between them. CDR3: CASSLAGQTYEQYF. The CDR3 region has the DNA TGTGCCAGCAGCTTGGCTGGACAAACCTACGAGCAGTACTTC.

V gene TRBV15 combines with J gene TRBJ2-2; D is unclear. Germline V gene sequence: CDR1 LNHNV, CDR2 YYDKDF (reference sequence). Between the trimmed V and J ends, which lost 4 bases and 7 bases, there was a span of 13 bases. The length of the CDR3 is 14 residues. CDR3 in amino acids: CATSIGSVGGELFF. CDR3 sequence (DNA): TGTGCCACCAGCATCGGGTCAGTCGGCGGGGAGCTGTTTTTT.

The genes are TRBV28 and TRBJ2-2; 7 nucleotides align to TRBD1. Unmatched junction bases numbered 9, after V lost 6 bases and J lost 5 bases. From germline, CDR1 is MDHEN and CDR2 SYDVKM. The CDR3 consists of 15 residues. The CDR3 DNA sequence: TGTGCCAGCAGCGCAAGACAGGGTGGAACCGGGGAGCTGTTTTTT. It yields the protein CASSARQGGTGELFF.

V is TRBV19 and J is TRBJ1-1, with D maybe TRBD1 (5 bases). The V gene's germline CDR1 is LNHDA and CDR2 SQIVND (reference sequence). Trimming left V 5 bases short and J 4 bases short, with 14 bases between. This CDR3 spans 14 amino acids. DNA for the CDR3: TGTGCCAGTAGTGCCGGGACTCCAAGCACTGAAGCTTTCTTT. It yields the protein CASSAGTPSTEAFF.

V and J are TRBV18 and TRBJ1-1, with unresolved D. Trimming pared 4 bases from V and 1 base from J, leaving 4 bases between. The CDR3 is 12 amino acids. Germline CDR1 and CDR2: KGHSH and LQKENI. The CDR3 DNA reads TGTGCCAGCTCACTCGGGAACACTGAAGCTTTCTTT. Amino acids: CASSLGNTEAFF.

The chain joins TRBV28 to TRBJ2-3, with D maybe TRBD2 (7 bases). The germline CDR1 and CDR2 sequences are MDHEN and SYDVKM. CDR3 length: 16 residues. V lost 8 bases, J lost 0 bases, and 18 bases lay in between. CDR3 DNA sequence: TGTGCCAGCGGGTCCCCTGCGGGGGCTAGCACAGATACGCAGTATTTT. Its translation: CASGSPAGASTDTQYF.

The chain combines TRBV4-2 with TRBJ2-7, with D uncertain. Trimming shortened V by 0 bases and J by 2 bases, and 11 bases separated the two germline ends. This CDR3 comprises 15 residues. The germline V gene has CDR1 LGHNA and CDR2 YNFKEQ. The CDR3 spells CASSQDYSEAYEQYF. The CDR3 coding sequence is TGTGCCAGCAGCCAAGATTATAGTGAGGCCTACGAGCAGTACTTC.

This chain connects TRBV7-8 to TRBJ2-7; 10 positions agree with TRBD2. Germline CDR1 reads SGHVS; CDR2 reads FQNEAQ. The CDR3 consists of 15 residues. Losses at the gene ends were 2 bases for V and 3 bases for J; bases not matched to a gene: 4. CDR3 residues: CASSLRLAGFYEQYF. CDR3 nucleotide sequence: TGTGCCAGCAGCTTAAGACTAGCGGGTTTCTACGAGCAGTACTTC.

The CDR3 is CASSPPRSNNSPLHF. The CDR3, as DNA: TGTGCCAGCAGTCCCCCCAGGTCAAATAATTCACCCCTCCACTTT. This rearrangement joins TRBV28 to TRBJ1-6; unclear D gene. The germline V gene encodes CDR1 MDHEN and CDR2 SYDVKM. V was pared by 5 bases and J by 5 bases, with 13 bases between. This CDR3 comprises 15 residues. The whole variable domain, filled in from reference TRBV28 and TRBJ1-6, reads DVKVTQSSRYLVKRTGEKVFLECVQDMDHENMFWYRQDPGLGLRLIYFSYDVKMKEKGDIPEGYSVSREKKERFSLILESASTNQTSMYLCASSPPRSNNSPLHFGNGTRLTVT.

The chain couples TRBV13 to TRBJ2-7, with D perhaps TRBD2 (6 bases). This CDR3 is built from 17 residues. The germline V gene encodes CDR1 PRHDT and CDR2 FYEKMQ (reference sequence). The V end was cut by 5 bases, the J end by 0 bases, with 20 bases between. CDR3 amino acids: CASSIGGAGGSSYEQYF. The DNA of the CDR3 is TGTGCCAGCAGCATCGGGGGAGCGGGTGGGAGCTCCTACGAGCAGTACTTC.

CDR3 bases: TGTGCCAGCAGCCAAGAGCTGACTAGTTCCGGGGAGCTGTTTTTT. Translating gives CASSQELTSSGELFF. V is TRBV4-2 and J is TRBJ2-2, with D possibly TRBD2 on 6 matching bases. V was pared by 0 bases and J by 6 bases, with 11 bases between. This CDR3 region has 15 residues. Germline V gives CDR1 LGHNA, CDR2 YNFKEQ.

This chain links TRBV6-5 with TRBJ2-2, with no clear D. The CDR3 spans 14 residues. Germline loops: CDR1 MNHEY, CDR2 SVGAGI. V lost 0 bases and J lost 5, with 7 bases in between. The DNA of the CDR3 is TGTGCCAGCAGTTACTCGGCAGAAACCGGGGAGCTGTTTTTT. It encodes CASSYSAETGELFF.

The table lists this clone with a count of one. The chain recombines TRBV11-2 with TRBJ1-6; a possible D gene is TRBD1 (6 bases). V was pared by 2 bases and J by 5 bases, with 10 bases between. This CDR3 contains 15 residues. Per the germline V gene, CDR1 is SGHAT and CDR2 is FQNNGV. The CDR3 DNA reads TGTGCCAGCAGCTTACCGGGGACAAATAATTCACCCCTCCACTTT. Amino acid sequence: CASSLPGTNNSPLHF.

This clone is labeled large. J is TRBJ2-2 and V is TRBV28; TRBD1 matches 11 bases. CDR1 is MDHEN, CDR2 SYDVKM, per germline. This CDR3 region has 17 residues. The V gene end was trimmed by 4 bases and the J gene end by 6 bases; junction bases not matched to a gene: 10. The CDR3 here is CASSSRPGTGGPGELFF. Written as DNA, the CDR3 is TGTGCCAGCAGTTCCCGCCCCGGGACAGGGGGGCCCGGGGAGCTGTTTTTT.

The chain employs TRBV9 and TRBJ2-3, with TRBD2 matching 10 bases. CDR3 size: 16 residues. The germline CDR1 and CDR2 sequences are SGDLS and YYNGEE. J gave up 3 bases and V 0 bases, and 4 bases lay outside the gene matches. This chain's CDR3 is CASSVASGGETDTQYF. The DNA for the CDR3 is TGTGCCAGCAGCGTAGCTAGCGGGGGAGAGACAGATACGCAGTATTTT.